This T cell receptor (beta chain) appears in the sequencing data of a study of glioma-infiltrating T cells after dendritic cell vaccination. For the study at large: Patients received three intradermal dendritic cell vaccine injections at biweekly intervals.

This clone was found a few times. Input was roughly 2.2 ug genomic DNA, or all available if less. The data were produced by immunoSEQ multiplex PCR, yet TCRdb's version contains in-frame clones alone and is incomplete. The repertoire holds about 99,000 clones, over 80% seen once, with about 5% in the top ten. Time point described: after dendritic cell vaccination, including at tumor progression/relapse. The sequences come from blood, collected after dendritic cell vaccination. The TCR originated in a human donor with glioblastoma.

Here the CDR3 DNA reads TGTGCCAGCAGCACCCACAGTCAGCCCCAGCATTTT. This translates into CASSTHSQPQHF. V and J are TRBV7-9 and TRBJ1-5; D not certain. The germline CDR1 and CDR2 sequences are SEHNR and FQNEAQ (reference sequence). The CDR3 loop spans 12 amino acids. The germline V and J ends were trimmed by 5 bases and 6 bases, with 8 bases remaining between them.